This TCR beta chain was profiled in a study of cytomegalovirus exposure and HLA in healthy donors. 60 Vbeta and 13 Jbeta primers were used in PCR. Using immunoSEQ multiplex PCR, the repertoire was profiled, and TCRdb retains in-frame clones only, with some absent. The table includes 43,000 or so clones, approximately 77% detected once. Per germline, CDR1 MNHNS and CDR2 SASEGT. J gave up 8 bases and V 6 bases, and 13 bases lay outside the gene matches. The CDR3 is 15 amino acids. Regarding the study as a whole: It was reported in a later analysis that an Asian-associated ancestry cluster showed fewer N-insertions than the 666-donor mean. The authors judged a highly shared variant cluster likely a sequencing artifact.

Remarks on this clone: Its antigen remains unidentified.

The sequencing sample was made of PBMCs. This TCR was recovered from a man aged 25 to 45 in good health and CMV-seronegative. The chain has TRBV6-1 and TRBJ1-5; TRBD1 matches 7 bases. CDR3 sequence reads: CASSVRGTDPEPQHF. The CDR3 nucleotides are TGTGCCAGCAGCGTAAGAGGGACAGATCCGGAGCCCCAGCATTTT.